This TCR beta chain is from a study of T cells in tumors after PD-1 blockade (dated by TCRdb to about 2019). Looking at the study overall: Prior checkpoint blockade, systemic immunosuppressant use, and recent radiotherapy or other anti-cancer therapy within 4 weeks were grounds for patient exclusion. Patients were treated with either pembrolizumab 200 mg every 3 weeks or cemiplimab 350 mg every 2 weeks. Some patients also continued taking vismodegib 150 mg daily during anti-PD-1 treatment. On average, peripheral blood samples yielded about 37,000 unique clonotypes and 100,000 or so TCR templates (range roughly 24,000-280,000). Paired single-cell RNA and TCR sequencing was performed on site-matched tumors from BCC or SCC patients before and after anti-PD-1 therapy. To compare clonotypes in blood and tumor, bulk TCR sequencing was done on under 11 peripheral blood samples taken from a few patients. RECIST version 1.1 was used to assess clinical response. The full study reports these points: Roughly two fifths of TCR clonotypes from the tumor were detected in blood, and certain novel exhausted tumor clones were present in blood collected before treatment, which suggests recruitment from the periphery. Where the novel T cell clones came from was not identified, and possible sources could include lymphoid organs or rare unexpanded clones inside the tumor or in the tumor periphery.

The immunoSEQ platform was used to carry out deep TCRbeta sequencing. The paper's data handling went like this. For further analysis, only productive rearrangements were exported out of the immunoSEQ Analyzer. T cell phenotypes were assigned to bulk TCRbeta clonotypes by matching to single-cell RNA+TCR-seq clones sharing the same TCRbeta sequence. Tumor enrichment of a clone was calculated by dividing the clone's tumor frequency by the clone's PBMC frequency, both taken from bulk TCR sequencing. GLIPH was used to group TCRs into specificity groups, clusters of distinct TCRs likely recognizing common antigens via shared CDR3 motifs. What TCRdb holds here is the immuneACCESS table cut down to in-frame rearrangements. Part of the clones is not present; checked against another copy, under half of the missing clones reflect an unresolved V gene, and the others are unexplained. V, J and clone size reflect that table, while D and trimming were determined from the DNA. The sample table contains about 47,000 clones; only one count was recorded for roughly 79% of them. 16% of the sample belongs to the ten largest clones.

The germline V and J ends show losses of 6 bases and 3 bases respectively, and no gene match explains 15 bases of the junction. According to the germline V gene, CDR1 reads SGHDT and CDR2 reads YYEEEE. Spanning cysteine to phenylalanine, the CDR3 consists of 17 amino acids. Only CDR3 DNA remains: 51 bases, in frame from the first base. Turning to this clone: The antigen it binds to is not known. No base quality information exists; no much larger clone differs at one position.

What this sample's time point label stands for: before anti-PD-1 therapy. For bulk TCRbeta sequencing, genomic DNA was extracted from tumor biopsies or peripheral blood, and input amounts ranged from about 600 ng to 6,500 ng. Every patient had histologically proven advanced or metastatic basal or squamous cell carcinoma and was a poor candidate for surgical resection. Of the approximately 12 patients in the basal cell carcinoma cohort, several underwent bulk tumor TCR sequencing. The origin of this receptor is a human donor with basal cell carcinoma. Here the sequenced sample was PBMCs, taken before anti-PD-1 treatment. The rearranged chain carries TRBV5-6 and TRBJ2-7, and TRBD2 matches 10 of the central bases. The CDR3 is CASMERGGRTWDYEQYF. The nucleotide sequence is TGTGCCAGCATGGAGCGGGGGGGCAGGACTTGGGACTACGAGCAGTACTTC.